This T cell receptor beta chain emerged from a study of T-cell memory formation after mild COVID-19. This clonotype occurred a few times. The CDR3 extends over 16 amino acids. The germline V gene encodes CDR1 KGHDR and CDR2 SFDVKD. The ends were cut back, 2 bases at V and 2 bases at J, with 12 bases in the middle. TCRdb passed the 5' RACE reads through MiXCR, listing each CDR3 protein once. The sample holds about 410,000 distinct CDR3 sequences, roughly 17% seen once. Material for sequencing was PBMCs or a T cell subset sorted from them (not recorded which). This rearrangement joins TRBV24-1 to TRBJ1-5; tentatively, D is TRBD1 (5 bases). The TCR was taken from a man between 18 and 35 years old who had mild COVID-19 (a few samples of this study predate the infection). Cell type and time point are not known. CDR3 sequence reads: CATSDSRVGGNQPQHF. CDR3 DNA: TGTGCCACCAGTGATTCCAGGGTCGGTGGCAATCAGCCCCAGCATTTT.